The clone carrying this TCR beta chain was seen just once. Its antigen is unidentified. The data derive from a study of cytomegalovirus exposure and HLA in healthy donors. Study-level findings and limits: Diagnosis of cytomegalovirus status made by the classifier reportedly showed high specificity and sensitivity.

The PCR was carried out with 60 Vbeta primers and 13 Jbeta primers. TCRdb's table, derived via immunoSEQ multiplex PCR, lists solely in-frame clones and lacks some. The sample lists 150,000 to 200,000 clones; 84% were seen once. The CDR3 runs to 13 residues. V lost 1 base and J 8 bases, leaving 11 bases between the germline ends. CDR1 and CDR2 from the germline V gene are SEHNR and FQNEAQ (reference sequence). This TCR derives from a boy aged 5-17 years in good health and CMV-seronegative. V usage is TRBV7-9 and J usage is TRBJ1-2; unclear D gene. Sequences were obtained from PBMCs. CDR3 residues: CASSLGPRGGYTF. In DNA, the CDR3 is TGTGCCAGCAGCTTAGGACCCAGAGGAGGCTACACCTTC.